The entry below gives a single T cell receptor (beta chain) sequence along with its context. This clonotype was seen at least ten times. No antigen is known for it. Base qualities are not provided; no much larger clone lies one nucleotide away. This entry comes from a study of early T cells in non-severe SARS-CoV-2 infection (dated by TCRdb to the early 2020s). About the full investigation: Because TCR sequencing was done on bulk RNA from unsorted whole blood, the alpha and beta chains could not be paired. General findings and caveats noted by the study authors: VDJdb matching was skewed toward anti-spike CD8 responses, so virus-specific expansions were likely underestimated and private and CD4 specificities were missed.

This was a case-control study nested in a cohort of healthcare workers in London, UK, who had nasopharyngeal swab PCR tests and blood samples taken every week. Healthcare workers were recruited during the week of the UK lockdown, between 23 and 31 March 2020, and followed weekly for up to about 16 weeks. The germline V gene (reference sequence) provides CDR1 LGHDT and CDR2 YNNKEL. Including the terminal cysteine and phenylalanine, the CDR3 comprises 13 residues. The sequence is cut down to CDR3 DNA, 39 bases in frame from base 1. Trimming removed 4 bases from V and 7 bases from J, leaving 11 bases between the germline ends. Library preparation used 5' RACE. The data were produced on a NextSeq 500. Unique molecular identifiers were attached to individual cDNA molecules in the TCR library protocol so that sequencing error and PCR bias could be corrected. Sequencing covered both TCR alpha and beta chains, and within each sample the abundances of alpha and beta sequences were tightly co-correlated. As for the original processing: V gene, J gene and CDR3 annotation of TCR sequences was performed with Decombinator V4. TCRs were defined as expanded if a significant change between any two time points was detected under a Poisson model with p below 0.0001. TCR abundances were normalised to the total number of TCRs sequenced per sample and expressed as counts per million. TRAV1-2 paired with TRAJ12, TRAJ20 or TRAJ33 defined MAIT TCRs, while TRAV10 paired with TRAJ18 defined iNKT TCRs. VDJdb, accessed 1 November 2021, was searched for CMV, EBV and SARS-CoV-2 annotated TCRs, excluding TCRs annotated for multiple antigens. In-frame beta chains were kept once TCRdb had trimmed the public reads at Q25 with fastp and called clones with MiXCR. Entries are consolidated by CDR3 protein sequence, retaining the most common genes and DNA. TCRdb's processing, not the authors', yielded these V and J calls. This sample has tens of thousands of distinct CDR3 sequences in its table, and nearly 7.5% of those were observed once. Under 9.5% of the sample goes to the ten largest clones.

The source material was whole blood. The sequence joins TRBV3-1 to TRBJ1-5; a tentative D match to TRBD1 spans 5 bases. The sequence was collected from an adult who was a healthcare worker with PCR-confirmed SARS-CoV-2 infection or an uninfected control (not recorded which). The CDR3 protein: CASSPYSGQPQHF. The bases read TGTGCCAGCAGCCCTTATTCAGGGCAGCCCCAGCATTTT.